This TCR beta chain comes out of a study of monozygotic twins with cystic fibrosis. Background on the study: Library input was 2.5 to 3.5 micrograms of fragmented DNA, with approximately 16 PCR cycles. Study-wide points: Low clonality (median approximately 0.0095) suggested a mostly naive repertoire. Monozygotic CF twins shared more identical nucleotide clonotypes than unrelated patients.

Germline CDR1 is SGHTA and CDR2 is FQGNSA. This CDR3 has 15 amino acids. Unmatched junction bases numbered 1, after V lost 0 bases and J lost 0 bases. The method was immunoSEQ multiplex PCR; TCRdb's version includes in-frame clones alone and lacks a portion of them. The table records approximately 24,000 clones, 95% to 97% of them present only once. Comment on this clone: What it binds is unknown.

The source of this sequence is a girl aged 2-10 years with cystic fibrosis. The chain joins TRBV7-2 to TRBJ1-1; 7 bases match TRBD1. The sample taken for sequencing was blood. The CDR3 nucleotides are TGTGCCAGCAGCTTAGCAGGGGGCATGAACACTGAAGCTTTCTTT. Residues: CASSLAGGMNTEAFF.